This T cell receptor beta chain was sequenced for a study of T cell responses to AZD1222 COVID-19 vaccine. Study-level results: Just a handful of AZD1222 recipients tested seropositive at baseline. Repertoires were obtained solely post-peak T cell response. Mostly white British, mostly female donors; authors suggested clonal diversity may be underestimated.

Concerning this clone itself: The antigen is unknown.

Clones were sequenced by immunoSEQ multiplex PCR, and TCRdb holds only the in-frame ones, with some missing. This sample has 150,000 to 250,000 clones, with roughly 90% found just once. The CDR3 totals 12 residues. Germline-derived CDR1 and CDR2 are SNHLY and FYNNEI. V shed 8 bases and J 12 bases; nucleotides not matched to a gene: 10. The sequences come from peripheral blood, collected 28 days after the second AZD1222 dose. The chain is built from TRBV2 and TRBJ2-1, with TRBD2 matching over 7 bases. The sequence was obtained from an adult who received the AZD1222 COVID-19 vaccine. CDR3 region: CASRGRDIGQFF. The CDR3 coding sequence is TGTGCCAGCCGGGGGAGGGATATCGGGCAGTTCTTC.